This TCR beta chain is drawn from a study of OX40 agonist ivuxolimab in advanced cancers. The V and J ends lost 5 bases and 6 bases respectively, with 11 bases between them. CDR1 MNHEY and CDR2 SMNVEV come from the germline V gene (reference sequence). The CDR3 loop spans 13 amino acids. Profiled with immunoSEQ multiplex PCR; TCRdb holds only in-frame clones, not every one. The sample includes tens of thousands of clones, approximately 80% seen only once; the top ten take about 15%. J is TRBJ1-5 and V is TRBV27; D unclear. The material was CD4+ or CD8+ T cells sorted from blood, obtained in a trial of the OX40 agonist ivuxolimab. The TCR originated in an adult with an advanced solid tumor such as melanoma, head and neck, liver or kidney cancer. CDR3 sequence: CASSPFGSQPQHF. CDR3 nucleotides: TGTGCCAGCAGTCCCTTCGGATCTCAGCCCCAGCATTTT.